This is a list of T cell receptor beta chains from one sample in a study of blood T cell repertoires in COVID-19. Clones were read by immunoSEQ multiplex PCR, and TCRdb kept only the in-frame ones, dropping some. The sample has roughly 200,000 clones, roughly 83% seen once. The sample was peripheral blood. Source of these receptors: a human donor in a cohort sampled during active COVID-19. Both conserved end residues are part of each CDR3. Each record gives: V gene, J gene, CDR3 protein.

v_call: TRBV20-1; j_call: TRBJ2-5; cdr3_aa: CSAASQETQYF
v_call: TRBV7-8; j_call: TRBJ1-5; cdr3_aa: CASSPSRAGGGQPQHF
v_call: TRBV11-2; j_call: TRBJ2-5; cdr3_aa: CASSSGGVRQETQYF
v_call: TRBV27; j_call: TRBJ1-5; cdr3_aa: CASSLGTGVWRNQPQHF
v_call: TRBV5-4; j_call: TRBJ2-3; cdr3_aa: CASSLVGTGLGTQYF
v_call: TRBV4-2; j_call: TRBJ2-5; cdr3_aa: CASSQATTGAVEETQYF
v_call: TRBV3-1/TRBV3-2; j_call: TRBJ1-6; cdr3_aa: CASSQDLTGLLNSPLHF
v_call: TRBV6-1; j_call: TRBJ2-7; cdr3_aa: CASSELAGGSSYEQYF
v_call: TRBV18; j_call: TRBJ2-7; cdr3_aa: CASSPIAGDRDEQYF
v_call: TRBV9; j_call: TRBJ2-7; cdr3_aa: CASSVAGEGYEQYF
v_call: TRBV3-1/TRBV3-2; j_call: TRBJ2-7; cdr3_aa: CASRGRASGSYEQYF
v_call: TRBV4-2; j_call: TRBJ2-5; cdr3_aa: CASSQERGGEETQYF
v_call: TRBV6-2/TRBV6-3; j_call: TRBJ2-7; cdr3_aa: CASSGLADPIRGEQYF
v_call: TRBV6-5; j_call: TRBJ2-1; cdr3_aa: CASRGFFSYNEQFF
v_call: TRBV27; j_call: TRBJ1-4; cdr3_aa: CASSPQGATNEKLFF
v_call: TRBV7-9; j_call: TRBJ1-1; cdr3_aa: CASSLSRDTTFF
v_call: TRBV6-5; j_call: TRBJ1-5; cdr3_aa: CASEGQLPNQPQHF
v_call: TRBV6-2/TRBV6-3; j_call: TRBJ1-3; cdr3_aa: CASSYSKDRAGNTIYF
v_call: TRBV4-1; j_call: TRBJ1-3; cdr3_aa: CASSQGRGRTGNTIYF
v_call: TRBV3-1/TRBV3-2; j_call: TRBJ2-7; cdr3_aa: CASSSTSGGSYEQYF
v_call: TRBV12-3/TRBV12-4; j_call: TRBJ1-6; cdr3_aa: CASSSPGPLHF